This T cell receptor beta chain is from a study of molecular identifiers for immune sequencing clone quantification. Study outcomes and limitations: Among effectors, clones above 20 RNA copies held over 97% of molecules; among naive cells, under 1%.

This clonotype was picked up many times. The antigen remains unidentified. TCRdb re-called the PCR reads through MiXCR, storing one row per CDR3 protein. The sample lists some 650,000 distinct CDR3 sequences, just under 20% occurring once. What was sequenced was naive CD8+ T cells from blood, with Jurkat cell RNA spiked in. Regarding subset: FACS-sorted CD8+CD4-CCR7+CD45RA+ naive T cells. This receptor was taken from a human donor in good health. Some libraries in this study had Jurkat cell RNA spiked in.

The CDR3 reads CAWNTVSTDTQYF. In DNA, the CDR3 is TGTGCCTGGAATACAGTAAGCACAGATACGCAGTATTTT. The V gene is TRBV30, the J gene TRBJ2-3, with unresolved D. V lost 4 bases, J lost 0 bases, and 8 bases lay in between. CDR3 length equals 13 residues. Germline V gene sequence: CDR1 GTSNPN, CDR2 SVGIG (reference sequence).